Each of the 4 T cell receptor beta chains below was sequenced from the same sample in a study of tumor-infiltrating lymphocytes in primary liver carcinoma. The template, approximately 500 ng total RNA, yielded TCR beta cDNA made with a constant-region primer. ARM-PCR, slightly modified, supplied the TCR beta libraries through three nested multiplex PCR rounds. The opening two PCR rounds, around 9 cycles each, paired TRBV1-TRBV30 forward primers with a C-beta reverse primer. TCRdb fed the multiplex PCR reads into MiXCR, producing one record per CDR3 protein. Altogether about 200,000 distinct CDR3 sequences are present, less than 65% being singletons, with the ten largest covering roughly 7%. Blood RNA was derived from unsorted whole blood, and germline DNA was extracted too. Sample: peripheral blood. The origin of the receptors is an older woman with primary liver carcinoma and hepatitis B virus infection.

About this clonotype itself: This may come from a read error, since a much larger clone is one base off. V is TRBV29-1 and J is TRBJ2-1, with D perhaps matching TRBD1 (5 bases). Germline V gene lookup returns CDR1 SQVTM and CDR2 ANQGSEA. This CDR3 comprises 20 residues. Trimming left V 4 bases short and J 8 bases short, with 36 bases between. The CDR3 DNA sequence: TGCAGCGTTGGAGAAGGTCAGGGCCGCCGTAGGAAAGGAGCACTCTATGAGCAGTTCTTC. Its translation is CSVGEGQGRRRKGALYEQFF.

Details on this clonotype: The CDR3 carries no conserved terminal phenylalanine or tryptophan, so it likely arises from a read error. This sequence joins TRBV6-1 and TRBJ2-1, with a weak D call TRBD2 (5 bases). Germline V CDR1 and CDR2: MNHNS, SASEGT. V lost 5 bases, J lost 5 bases, and 16 bases lay in between. There are 15 residues in the CDR3. CDR3 nucleotide sequence: TGTGCCAGCAGTTTATTACGGGGATTCAACAATGAGCAGTTCTTA. It specifies CASSLLRGFNNEQFL.

This clonotype was observed at least ten times. The J gene is TRBJ2-2, the V gene TRBV4-2; TRBD2 might be the D (6 bases). The ends were cut back, 0 bases at V and 4 bases at J, with 12 bases in the middle. This CDR3 contains 16 residues. Germline V gives CDR1 LGHNA, CDR2 YNFKEQ. CDR3 sequence (DNA): TGTGCCAGCAGCCAAGACAGCGCCGGGGGCACCGGGGAGCTGTTTTTT. Translating gives CASSQDSAGGTGELFF.

A note on this clonotype: A clone one base away is much larger, so this may be a read error. The chain carries TRBV6-6 and TRBJ2-7; 9 bases are a match to TRBD1. Germline V gene lookup returns CDR1 MNHNY and CDR2 SVGAGI (reference sequence). The CDR3 length is 14 residues. CDR3: CTSGLTGGAYEQYF. The CDR3 DNA reads as TGTACCAGCGGATTAACAGGGGGCGCCTACGAGCAGTACTTC.